What follows are 25 T cell receptor beta chains derived from one specimen sequenced in a study of T cells in Graves' hyperthyroidism and ophthalmopathy. Amplified TCR beta CDR3 regions came from RNA transcripts. Researchers ran a first-round RT-PCR on the TCR CDR3 using the HTBI primer set. TCRdb used MiXCR to reprocess the multiplex PCR reads, holding one entry per CDR3 protein. This sample has around 580,000 distinct CDR3 sequences; roughly a sixth occur once, and the top ten carry 18%. The specimen was blood. The origin of the receptors is a woman aged 18-29 years with Graves' hyperthyroidism.

This clonotype appeared many times. The chain recombines TRBV6-1 with TRBJ2-3; the D is unclear. Trimming pared 7 bases from V and 2 bases from J, leaving 16 bases between. Germline V CDR1 and CDR2: MNHNS, SASEGT. There are 15 residues in the CDR3. CDR3 in amino acids: CASTPVGYYTDTQYF. Here the CDR3 DNA reads TGTGCCAGCACTCCTGTAGGCTATTACACAGATACGCAGTATTTT.

The chain employs TRBV7-2 and TRBJ2-6; TRBD1 is a possible D gene (6 bases). Trimming took 6 bases from V and 4 from J, leaving 13 bases between them. This CDR3 has 15 residues. From germline, CDR1 is SGHTA and CDR2 FQGNSA. The CDR3 spells CASSPRGPGANVLTF. The CDR3 DNA reads as TGTGCCAGCAGTCCCAGGGGACCCGGGGCCAACGTCCTGACTTTC.

This clonotype was seen only a few times. J is TRBJ1-5 and V is TRBV27; TRBD1 might be the D (5 bases). The V end lost 9 bases, the J end lost 4 bases, and 13 bases lay between the germline ends. The CDR3 has 13 amino acids. CDR1 MNHEY and CDR2 SMNVEV come from the germline V gene (reference sequence). The CDR3 loop is CARELTVNQPQHF. In DNA form, the CDR3 reads TGTGCCAGGGAACTGACAGTTAATCAGCCCCAGCATTTT.

This clonotype was counted once. The junction differs from germline at one of its ends, possibly a read error. CDR3 residues: CASSLSVSGGLYEQYF. The CDR3 coding sequence is TGTGCTAGCAGCTTATCTGTCAGCGGGGGGCTCTACGAGCAGTACTTC. The V gene is TRBV7-7, the J gene TRBJ2-7; 9 nucleotides match TRBD2. Germline values: CDR1 SSHAT, CDR2 FNYEAQ (reference sequence). The CDR3 contains 16 residues.

This clonotype was counted many times. This chain uses TRBV11-2 with TRBJ1-1, with a possible D match to TRBD1 (6 bases). V lost 4 bases, J lost 0 bases, and 15 bases lay in between. Germline V gene sequence: CDR1 SGHAT, CDR2 FQNNGV. This CDR3 has 16 residues. CDR3: CASSWSRQALNTEAFF. The CDR3 bases are TGTGCCAGCAGCTGGAGTCGACAGGCGCTGAACACTGAAGCTTTCTTT.

In its sample, this clonotype was seen many times. The V call is TRBV3-1, the J call TRBJ1-3; D might be TRBD1 (6 bases). CDR1 is LGHDT, CDR2 YNNKEL, per germline (reference sequence). Trimming pared 1 base from V and 8 bases from J, leaving 12 bases between. CDR3 length: 14 residues. The chain's CDR3 is CASSQGVPGDTIYF. In DNA, the CDR3 is TGTGCCAGCAGCCAAGGGGTCCCAGGGGACACCATATATTTT. The variable domain in full, with the rest retrieved from reference TRBV3-1 and TRBJ1-3, is DTAVSQTPKYLVTQMGNDKSIKCEQNLGHDTMYWYKQDSKKFLKIMFSYNNKELIINETVPNRFSPKSPDKAHLNLHINSLELGDSAVYFCASSQGVPGDTIYFGEGSWLTVV.

This clonotype was seen a handful of times. V usage is TRBV12-3 or TRBV12-4 and J usage is TRBJ1-1; TRBD1 is a possible D gene (5 bases). CDR3 length: 16 amino acids. V shed 3 bases and J shed 0 bases, with 14 bases lying between them. CDR3 in DNA: TGTGCCAGCAGTTTCGGTCGGGGCGGCTTGAACACTGAAGCTTTCTTT. Translation gives CASSFGRGGLNTEAFF.

In this sample, this clonotype turned up many times. The chain joins TRBV29-1 to TRBJ2-7; 8 nucleotides match TRBD1. The germline V gene has CDR1 SQVTM and CDR2 ANQGSEA. Germline trimming cut 1 base from V and 4 bases from J; bases unmatched to any gene: 9. The CDR3 sequence is 15 residues long. CDR3 amino acids: CSVEVRTGSGYEQYF. The CDR3 bases are TGCAGCGTTGAAGTCCGGACAGGGTCGGGTTACGAGCAGTACTTC.

The chain uses TRBV12-3 or TRBV12-4 and TRBJ2-1, with no clear D. Trimming shortened V by 5 bases and J by 2 bases, and 13 bases separated the two germline ends. CDR3 size: 15 residues. CDR3 DNA: TGTGCCAGCAGTCCCGACTTCTGGACCTACAATGAGCAGTTCTTC. Its protein is CASSPDFWTYNEQFF.

This clonotype was counted between two and nine times. V gene TRBV29-1 combines with J gene TRBJ2-2; D is ambiguous. V lost 4 bases and J lost 0, with 6 bases in between. This CDR3 region has 13 residues. Germline V gene sequence: CDR1 SQVTM, CDR2 ANQGSEA. The DNA of the CDR3 is TGCAGCGTTGTACGGCCGAACACCGGGGAGCTGTTTTTT. It specifies CSVVRPNTGELFF.

This clonotype was picked up many times. V usage is TRBV13 and J usage is TRBJ2-1; TRBD2 matches 10 bases. V shed 7 bases and J 5 bases; nucleotides not matched to a gene: 5. From germline, CDR1 is PRHDT and CDR2 FYEKMQ (reference sequence). The CDR3 contains 14 residues. The CDR3 spells CASTAGGPNNEQFF. The CDR3 bases are TGTGCCAGCACAGCGGGAGGGCCGAACAATGAGCAGTTCTTC.

The chain carries TRBV6-1 and TRBJ2-7, with D unresolved. The CDR3 is made up of 11 amino acids. The germline V gene has CDR1 MNHNS and CDR2 SASEGT. Trimming took off 7 bases at V and 5 bases at J, with 9 bases between the two ends. CDR3 in DNA: TGTGCCAGCACCTCTGCGGACGAGCAGTACTTC. Protein product: CASTSADEQYF.

The V and J genes are TRBV5-1 and TRBJ2-1; tentative D call: TRBD2 (6 bases). Germline CDR1 reads SGHRS; CDR2 reads YFSETQ. This CDR3 contains 17 residues. Trimming left V 4 bases short and J 4 bases short, with 21 bases between. CDR3 in DNA: TGCGCCAGCAGCCAGCTCGGGTCGGGACTTGTTTACAATGAGCAGTTCTTC. This encodes CASSQLGSGLVYNEQFF.

This clonotype was found many times. The chain recombines TRBV18 with TRBJ2-7; D assignment may be TRBD1 or TRBD2 (5 bases each). Germline CDR1 and CDR2: KGHSH and LQKENI. The CDR3 sequence is 13 residues long. V lost 3 bases to trimming and J lost 3 bases, with 9 bases between them. CDR3 sequence: CASSPGPSYEQYF. The CDR3 DNA sequence: TGTGCCAGCTCACCGGGACCCAGCTACGAGCAGTACTTC.

The chain is built from TRBV12-3 or TRBV12-4 and TRBJ2-1; D may be TRBD1 or TRBD2 (5 bases each). The length of the CDR3 is 15 residues. Trimming shortened V by 2 bases and J by 8 bases, and 16 bases separated the two germline ends. CDR3 sequence (DNA): TGTGCCAGCAGTTTATACGGGGCTAATGGCGATGAGCAGTTCTTC. The encoded protein is CASSLYGANGDEQFF.

The genes are TRBV30 and TRBJ1-6, with 8 bases that match TRBD1. The CDR3 is made up of 14 amino acids. Germline CDR1 reads GTSNPN; CDR2 reads SVGIG (reference sequence). With 1 base clipped from V and 8 bases from J, the junction kept 4 bases outside the gene matches. The CDR3 spells CAWSEGTGDSPLHF. Written as DNA, the CDR3 is TGTGCCTGGAGTGAAGGGACAGGAGATTCACCCCTCCACTTT.

This clonotype was found many times. The CDR3 DNA follows: TGCAGCGTCGGGACAGTGAACACTGAAGCTTTCTTT. It specifies CSVGTVNTEAFF. The chain carries TRBV29-1 and TRBJ1-1; 7 bases map to TRBD1. CDR1 is SQVTM and CDR2 is ANQGSEA in the germline V gene. With V trimmed by 6 bases and J by 0 bases, 1 base remained unmatched. This CDR3 is built from 12 residues.

This clonotype was counted a few times. V gene TRBV24-1 combines with J gene TRBJ1-5, with TRBD1 matching over 7 bases. This CDR3 region has 15 residues. Germline CDR1 and CDR2: KGHDR and SFDVKD. V lost 4 bases to trimming and J lost 1 base; unmatched junction nucleotides: 3. DNA for the CDR3: TGTGCCACCAGTGACACAGGGGAAAGCAATCAGCCCCAGCATTTT. Amino acid sequence: CATSDTGESNQPQHF.

The V gene is TRBV6-2 or TRBV6-3, the J gene TRBJ1-5; D is unclear. V was shortened by 7 bases and J by 1 base, with 8 bases between the two germline ends. The CDR3 consists of 13 residues. The V gene's germline CDR1 is MNHEY and CDR2 SVGEGT. CDR3 in amino acids: CASNLDSNQPQHF. The CDR3 region has the DNA TGTGCCAGCAATCTCGACAGCAATCAGCCCCAGCATTTT.

The chain recombines TRBV7-2 with TRBJ2-7; D remains unclear. This CDR3 has 13 amino acids. Germline V lookup: CDR1 SGHTA, CDR2 FQGNSA. Trimming took 1 base from V and 6 from J, leaving 10 bases between them. CDR3 DNA: TGTGCCAGCAGCTTAGGGGTTTCCCTCGAGCAGTACTTC. It specifies CASSLGVSLEQYF.

Many counts were recorded for this clonotype. The chain joins TRBV20-1 to TRBJ2-7, with 7 bases fitting TRBD1. The CDR3 spans 12 residues. Per germline, CDR1 DFQATT and CDR2 SNEGSKA (reference sequence). Trimming at V came to 3 bases and at J to 3 bases, leaving 2 bases not matched to a gene. The DNA for the CDR3 is TGCAGTGCTAGTGGACAGGTCTACGAGCAGTACTTC. Its protein product is CSASGQVYEQYF.

This clonotype has ten or more counts. This chain uses TRBV28 with TRBJ2-1; 15 bases line up with TRBD2. Germline V gene lookup returns CDR1 MDHEN and CDR2 SYDVKM. This CDR3 is 15 amino acids long. V gave up 6 bases and J gave up 10 bases; unmatched junction bases: 7. CDR3 sequence (DNA): TGTGCCAGCAGGCTACCTGGGACTAGCGGGAGGGAGCAGTTCTTC. It is translated as CASRLPGTSGREQFF.

This clonotype turned up a few times. J is TRBJ2-3 and V is TRBV10-3, with 9 bases fitting TRBD2. Germline V gene sequence: CDR1 ENHRY, CDR2 SYGVKD. This CDR3 is built from 14 residues. V shed 8 bases and J 2 bases; nucleotides not matched to a gene: 5. The CDR3 DNA is TGTGCCATCGCCCCTAGCGGGAACACAGATACGCAGTATTTT. The encoded protein is CAIAPSGNTDTQYF.

A word on this clonotype: A much bigger clone sits one base away, suggesting this may be a read error. This sequence joins TRBV12-3 or TRBV12-4 and TRBJ2-1; 11 nucleotides agree with TRBD1. The CDR3 consists of 14 residues. CDR3 loop: CASSQGQGGNEQLF. The CDR3 nucleotides read TGTGCCAGCAGTCAGGGACAGGGGGGCAATGAGCAGCTCTTC.

This clonotype was counted a few times. The chain employs TRBV6-5 and TRBJ2-1; no clear D gene. The CDR3 totals 14 residues. V was cut by 0 bases and J by 4 bases, with 7 bases left in between. Germline CDR1 and CDR2: MNHEY and SVGAGI. The CDR3 DNA reads as TGTGCCAGCAGTTACTCTTCGGAGTACAATGAGCAGTTCTTC. Translation gives CASSYSSEYNEQFF.